This is a list of T cell receptor beta chains from one sample in a study of T cells in Graves' hyperthyroidism and ophthalmopathy. MiXCR, run by TCRdb on the multiplex PCR reads, gives a single entry per CDR3 protein. The profile shows about 620,000 distinct CDR3 sequences, 15% to 20% of them singletons. Specimen: blood. The receptors originated from a woman aged 30 to 39 with Graves' hyperthyroidism. Both conserved end residues are part of each CDR3. The D gene is left open where the match is weak. Clone size is given for some rows only: seen once, a few or many times, or a class if the clone is expanded.

CASSHTRIPNTGELFF TGTGCCAGCAGTCACACAAGGATACCGAACACCGGGGAGCTGTTTTTT - TRBV9 few TRBJ2-2
CASRIGTSGSYEQYF TGTGCCAGCAGGATCGGGACTAGCGGCTCCTACGAGCAGTACTTC TRBD2 TRBV12-3/TRBV12-4 - TRBJ2-7
CASSLGIRDEQFF TGCGCCAGCAGCTTGGGAATTAGAGATGAGCAGTTCTTC - TRBV5-1 few TRBJ2-1
CASSLKGIGAFF TGTGCCAGCAGTTTAAAGGGCATAGGAGCTTTCTTT - TRBV28 many TRBJ1-1
CASSLYPPGQGTYEQYF TGCGCCAGCAGCTTGTACCCTCCGGGACAGGGAACCTACGAGCAGTACTTC TRBD1 TRBV5-1 many TRBJ2-7
CASSVVRGELFF TGTGCCAGCAGCGTAGTCCGCGGGGAGCTGTTTTTT - TRBV9 few TRBJ2-2
CSAESSYQPQHF TGCAGTGCGGAGAGCTCATATCAGCCCCAGCATTTT - TRBV20-1 few TRBJ1-5
CASYSAPPGLNEQFF TGCGCCAGCTATAGCGCTCCCCCGGGCCTCAATGAGCAGTTCTTC - TRBV5-1 many TRBJ2-1
CASSLLASEQYF TGTGCCAGCAGCTTATTAGCATCCGAGCAGTACTTC - TRBV11-3 many TRBJ2-7
CASIRTEGQETQYF TGTGCCAGCATAAGGACAGAGGGCCAAGAGACCCAGTACTTC - TRBV28 few TRBJ2-5
CASSTRAIEQFF TGTGCCAGCAGCACAAGGGCGATAGAGCAGTTCTTC - TRBV12-3/TRBV12-4 many TRBJ2-1
CASRTGESTEAFF TGTGCCAGCAGGACAGGGGAAAGCACTGAAGCTTTCTTT TRBD1 TRBV6-1 many TRBJ1-1
CASRREETGNTIYF TGTGCCAGCAGGCGAGAAGAGACAGGGAACACCATATATTTT TRBD1 TRBV2 many TRBJ1-3
CASKPGRGSGRRDTQYF TGTGCCAGCAAGCCCGGCCGGGGTAGCGGGAGGAGAGATACGCAGTATTTT TRBD2 TRBV12-3/TRBV12-4 many TRBJ2-3
CASSSRDWGSSYEQYF TGTGCCAGCAGTTCCCGGGACTGGGGGAGCTCCTACGAGCAGTACTTC - TRBV28 many TRBJ2-7
CASSSKTEETQYF TGTGCCAGCAGCTCAAAAACGGAGGAGACCCAGTACTTC - TRBV7-9 few TRBJ2-5
CASSFSGRWNEQFF TGTGCCAGCAGCTTTAGCGGGAGATGGAATGAGCAGTTCTTC TRBD2 TRBV11-3 many TRBJ2-1
CASSPSGTPQFF TGTGCCAGCAGCCCAAGTGGGACTCCGCAGTTCTTC - TRBV3-1 few TRBJ2-1
CASSLSGGLGYGYTF TGTGCCAGCAGTTTATCAGGGGGGCTGGGGTACGGCTACACCTTC - TRBV27 few TRBJ1-2
CASSPRGSGRTHEQFF TGTGCCAGCAGCCCCCGGGGAAGCGGGAGAACCCATGAGCAGTTCTTC TRBD2 TRBV5-4 few TRBJ2-1
CASSSGTGSQPQHF TGTGCCAGCAGCTCCGGGACAGGAAGTCAGCCCCAGCATTTT TRBD1 TRBV12-3/TRBV12-4 - TRBJ1-5
CSVEKWTDTQYF TGCAGCGTTGAAAAGTGGACAGATACGCAGTATTTT - TRBV29-1 many TRBJ2-3
CATGGYGYTF TGTGCCACAGGCGGATATGGCTACACCTTC - TRBV7-9 - TRBJ1-2
CASSWGPGNTIYF TGTGCCAGCAGCTGGGGGCCTGGAAACACCATATATTTT - TRBV7-2 - TRBJ1-3
CASSLGDRHTEAFF TGTGCCAGCAGTTTAGGGGACCGACACACTGAAGCTTTCTTT - TRBV28 many TRBJ1-1
CSAESRSNYEQYF TGCAGTGCCGAGAGTCGTTCAAACTACGAGCAGTACTTC - TRBV20-1 - TRBJ2-7
CASTRAGQSGYTF TGTGCCAGTACGAGGGCAGGGCAGAGTGGCTACACCTTC - TRBV19 - TRBJ1-2